Included here is one T cell receptor beta chain sequence, with context. This entry belongs to a study of blood T cells in healthy people across ages. The V end was cut by 5 bases, the J end by 7 bases, with 14 bases between. CDR1 and CDR2 (germline): ENHRY, SYGVKD. The CDR3 loop spans 13 amino acids. The authors ran a second PCR of roughly 6 to 12 cycles using a sample-barcoded 5' primer and a J-beta primer mix. Via MiXCR, TCRdb re-called the 5' RACE reads, giving one row per CDR3 protein. The table includes around 1,700,000 distinct CDR3 sequences, roughly 27% detected once. The J gene is TRBJ1-2, the V gene TRBV10-3; TRBD1 might be the D (6 bases). This clonotype was sampled from a woman in her 30s in good health. The sequencing sample was made of blood. This CDR3 reads CAISFTGHRGYTF. CDR3 DNA: TGTGCCATCAGTTTCACAGGGCATCGTGGCTACACCTTC.